Sequencing of this T cell receptor (beta chain) was carried out in a study of T-cell reconstitution after alpha-beta-depleted transplantation in children. Germline V lookup: CDR1 SEHNR, CDR2 FQNEAQ (reference sequence). The V segment lost 4 bases and the J segment 2 bases; nucleotides outside the gene matches: 13. The CDR3 has 17 residues. Unique molecular identifiers were incorporated into the prepared TCRbeta library. TCRdb analysed the PCR reads with MiXCR anew, one entry per CDR3 protein. The profile covers nearly 550,000 distinct CDR3 sequences, with around 20% appearing a single time and around 3.3% taken by the ten largest. There are a few counts of this clonotype.

V gene TRBV7-9 combines with J gene TRBJ2-7; TRBD2 matches 8 bases. The TCR sequence derives from a human donor who donated a stem cell graft to a child with acute lymphoblastic leukemia. Sequencing used PBMCs from the stem cell graft donor, obtained from the stem cell graft. CDR3 nucleotide sequence: TGTGCCAGCAGCTCGCGGACTAGCCGTCGGAGAGCCTACGAGCAGTACTTC. Translation: CASSSRTSRRRAYEQYF.